This TCR beta chain appears in the sequencing data of a study of patients and donors after allogeneic stem cell transplantation. Germline lookup yields CDR1 MDHEN and CDR2 SYDVKM. Trimming at V came to 4 bases and at J to 3 bases, leaving 8 bases not matched to a gene. The CDR3 totals 16 residues. From the RT-PCR reads, TCRdb called clonotypes with MiXCR, one entry per CDR3 protein. The sample records hundreds of thousands of distinct CDR3 sequences, roughly 17% being singletons. Sequences were obtained from blood, either unsorted or a sorted T cell fraction (not recorded which). The V gene is TRBV28, the J gene TRBJ2-2; 7 bases agree with TRBD2. This TCR came from a human donor who was either an allogeneic HSCT recipient or a stem cell or donor lymphocyte infusion donor (not recorded which). It is not recorded whose cells these are; they may come from a transplant donor. CDR3 loop: CASSSRGAGDTGELFF. The CDR3 DNA reads TGTGCCAGCAGTTCTCGCGGGGCGGGAGACACCGGGGAGCTGTTTTTT.